The 15 T cell receptor beta chains presented below share a single source sample, sequenced in a study of regulatory T cells in long-lasting Graves disease. Researchers made TCR beta libraries by using iRepertoire HTBI primers and running Arm-PCR on CDR3 regions. TCRdb processed the multiplex PCR reads anew with MiXCR; each CDR3 protein has one entry. The sample holds a few hundred thousand distinct CDR3 sequences, 13% seen once. The time point: newly diagnosed GD, antithyroid drugs for less than 3 months. Researchers made the TCR library from RNA that was extracted from PBMCs. The data were also submitted as part of a second study, on T cells in Graves' hyperthyroidism and ophthalmopathy.

The material sequenced was peripheral blood mononuclear cells (PBMCs), taken at new diagnosis, from a patient treated with antithyroid drugs. These receptor sequences come from a man aged 25 to 40 with Graves disease.

This clonotype was observed many times. This chain joins TRBV7-9 and TRBJ2-2; a weak D match, TRBD2 (6 bases). This CDR3 has 14 amino acids. V was clipped by 5 bases and J by 5 bases, with 12 bases between them. Germline-derived CDR1 and CDR2 are SEHNR and FQNEAQ (reference sequence). The CDR3, as DNA: TGTGCCAGCAGCCAACGGGAGTGGACCGGGGAGCTGTTTTTT. Its translation: CASSQREWTGELFF.

This clonotype was seen repeatedly, ten times or more. The chain combines TRBV7-9 with TRBJ2-6, with 8 bases aligning to TRBD1. In germline, CDR1 is SEHNR, CDR2 FQNEAQ (reference sequence). The junction had 4 bases not matched to a gene; V was cut back by 5 bases and J by 4 bases. The CDR3 extends over 15 amino acids. The CDR3: CASSTGTGGANVLTF. CDR3 sequence (DNA): TGTGCCAGCAGCACCGGGACAGGCGGGGCCAACGTCCTGACTTTC. The full variable domain, rest sourced from reference TRBV7-9 and TRBJ2-6, is DTGVSQNPRHKITKRGQNVTFRCDPISEHNRLYWYRQTLGQGPEFLTYFQNEAQLEKSRLLSDRFSAERPKGSFSTLEIQRTEQGDSAMYLCASSTGTGGANVLTFGAGSRLTVL.

This clonotype was seen repeatedly, ten times or more. The chain uses TRBV7-9 and TRBJ2-5; TRBD1 might be the D (5 bases). Germline CDR1 SEHNR, CDR2 FQNEAQ (reference sequence). V gave up 3 bases and J gave up 0 bases, with 5 bases separating them. This CDR3 region has 13 residues. The CDR3: CASSLDNQETQYF. DNA for the CDR3: TGTGCCAGCAGCTTGGACAACCAAGAGACCCAGTACTTC.

Of note for this clonotype: One end of the junction does not line up with germline, which may come from a read error. The chain couples TRBV5-1 to TRBJ2-7, with D unresolved. The germline V gene has CDR1 SGHRS and CDR2 YFSETQ. The CDR3 covers 13 residues. The CDR3 sequence: CASSGITSDEQYF. The CDR3 DNA reads as TGCGCCAGCAGCGGGATAACCTCCGACGAGCAGTACTTC.

There are many counts of this clonotype. The chain links TRBV7-9 to TRBJ1-1, with 9 bases aligning to TRBD1. The junction had 5 bases not matched to a gene; V was cut back by 5 bases and J by 4 bases. CDR1 SEHNR and CDR2 FQNEAQ come from the germline V gene (reference sequence). CDR3 length: 14 amino acids. CDR3: CASSTQGAGTEAFF. DNA for the CDR3: TGTGCCAGCAGCACACAGGGGGCAGGCACTGAAGCTTTCTTT.

This clonotype was counted a few times. Mismatch with germline at one junction end may stem from a read error. CDR3 DNA: TGTGCCGGCAGCTCAGTCCGGGACAGGGCCTACGAGCAGTACTTC. Amino acid sequence: CAGSSVRDRAYEQYF. The genes are TRBV7-6 and TRBJ2-7, with 9 bases lining up with TRBD1. The germline V gene has CDR1 SGHVS and CDR2 FNYEAQ. The CDR3 length is 15 residues.

This clonotype was counted many times. The J gene is TRBJ1-2, the V gene TRBV10-3, with unresolved D. Germline assignment: CDR1 ENHRY and CDR2 SYGVKD. The CDR3 extends over 12 amino acids. Trimming took 4 bases from V and 12 from J, leaving 15 bases between them. The CDR3 coding sequence is TGTGCCATCAGTGGGACCCGGCGTGGGAACACCTTC. Its translation is CAISGTRRGNTF.

This clonotype came up many times. The rearrangement joins TRBV7-9 to TRBJ2-1; D unresolved. CDR1 and CDR2 (germline): SEHNR, FQNEAQ (reference sequence). CDR3 length: 13 amino acids. The V end lost 4 bases, the J end lost 4 bases, and 8 bases lay between the germline ends. CDR3: CASSSLGYNEQFF. The CDR3 DNA follows: TGTGCCAGCAGCTCCCTCGGGTACAATGAGCAGTTCTTC.

There are many counts of this clonotype. The V gene is TRBV28, the J gene TRBJ1-5; D is uncertain. V shed 2 bases and J shed 0 bases, with 5 bases lying between them. The CDR3 loop spans 14 amino acids. Per the germline V gene, CDR1 is MDHEN and CDR2 is SYDVKM. The DNA of the CDR3 is TGTGCCAGCAGTTTACTTGTTAGCAATCAGCCCCAGCATTTT. This gives the protein CASSLLVSNQPQHF. Full variable domain (missing parts from reference TRBV28 and TRBJ1-5): DVKVTQSSRYLVKRTGEKVFLECVQDMDHENMFWYRQDPGLGLRLIYFSYDVKMKEKGDIPEGYSVSREKKERFSLILESASTNQTSMYLCASSLLVSNQPQHFGDGTRLSIL.

This clonotype was detected only a few times. The gene calls are TRBV2 and TRBJ2-7; perhaps D is TRBD1 or TRBD2 (5 bases each). CDR1 is SNHLY, CDR2 FYNNEI, per germline. V was pared by 6 bases and J by 3 bases, with 21 bases between. The CDR3 spans 16 residues. CDR3 region: CASSQEGQDPLYEQYF. DNA for the CDR3: TGTGCCAGCAGCCAAGAGGGGCAGGACCCTCTCTACGAGCAGTACTTC.

This clonotype came up a few times. CDR3 loop: CASSMNRELNYGYTF. The CDR3 bases are TGTGCCAGTAGTATGAACAGAGAATTAAACTATGGCTACACCTTC. The V gene is TRBV19, the J gene TRBJ1-2; D is unresolved. Germline loops: CDR1 LNHDA, CDR2 SQIVND (reference sequence). The CDR3 is 15 amino acids. V lost 3 bases and J 2 bases, leaving 13 bases between the germline ends.

In this sample, this clonotype turned up many times. This chain links TRBV2 with TRBJ2-7; 9 bases are a match to TRBD1. Germline V gene data show CDR1 as SNHLY and CDR2 as FYNNEI. The CDR3 runs to 15 residues. The V gene end was trimmed by 3 bases and the J gene end by 4 bases; junction bases not matched to a gene: 7. CDR3 sequence reads: CASSDETGGLYEQYF. CDR3 bases: TGTGCCAGCAGTGATGAAACAGGGGGCTTATACGAGCAGTACTTC.

This clonotype was recorded at least ten times. V gene TRBV2 combines with J gene TRBJ2-1; D uncertain. The CDR3 loop spans 13 amino acids. The germline V and J ends were trimmed by 3 bases and 12 bases, with 15 bases remaining between them. The germline V gene encodes CDR1 SNHLY and CDR2 FYNNEI. The CDR3 is CASSDEIRVGQFF. In DNA form, the CDR3 reads TGTGCCAGCAGTGACGAAATTAGGGTTGGGCAGTTCTTC.

V and J are TRBV19 and TRBJ2-7; D perhaps matches TRBD2 (5 bases). The V gene lost 5 bases and the J gene lost 4 bases, with 21 bases spanning the gap. CDR3 length: 16 residues. Looked up from germline, CDR1 is LNHDA and CDR2 is SQIVND (reference sequence). The CDR3 DNA is TGTGCCAGTAGTTCTCTACGGCTCGGGAAGGGATACGAGCAGTACTTC. It translates to CASSSLRLGKGYEQYF.

This clonotype was recorded a few times. CDR3 amino acids: CASSPLRFSSGANVLTF. CDR3 nucleotide sequence: TGTGCCAGCAGCCCCCTAAGGTTCAGCTCTGGGGCCAACGTCCTGACTTTC. This rearrangement joins TRBV7-3 to TRBJ2-6, with unresolved D. Germline loops: CDR1 SGHTA, CDR2 FQGTGA. V was pared by 5 bases and J by 0 bases, with 14 bases between. The CDR3 is made up of 17 amino acids.